This record concerns one T cell receptor (beta chain) sequence. These data come from a study of T cells in tuberculosis. About the study: In South Africa, adults with active tuberculosis were compared with IGRA-negative and latently infected IGRA-positive adolescents.

This CDR3 is 14 amino acids long. Germline V CDR1 and CDR2: SGHAT, FQNNGV. The junction had 7 bases not matched to a gene; V was cut back by 6 bases and J by 5 bases. Using immunoSEQ multiplex PCR, the repertoire was profiled, and TCRdb retains in-frame clones only, with some absent. Of over 40,000 clones listed, about 95% were seen once; the top ten hold roughly 3.5%. Sequencing used PBMCs. The sequence came from a donor aged 10-29 years with latent tuberculosis or without tuberculosis infection. The chain is built from TRBV11-2 and TRBJ1-2; 9 bases match TRBD1. The CDR3 DNA reads as TGTGCCAGCAGTAGGTTCGACAGGGGGTATGGCTACACCTTC. Its protein product is CASSRFDRGYGYTF.